This T cell receptor (beta chain) was found in a study of blood T cell repertoires in COVID-19. The assay was immunoSEQ multiplex PCR, and TCRdb's table has in-frame clones only and misses some. In the table there are under 250,000 clones, about 80% of which are singletons. The CDR3 covers 13 residues. Germline loops: CDR1 MRHNA, CDR2 SNTAGT. V lost 0 bases and J lost 7, with 9 bases in between. The V call is TRBV6-4, the J call TRBJ2-5; the D is unclear. This TCR was sampled from a woman younger than 45 who had recovered from COVID-19. Sequences were obtained from peripheral blood. The CDR3 bases are TGTGCCAGCAGTGACTCCCATTCGGGGACCCAGTACTTC. Translation gives CASSDSHSGTQYF.